This TCR beta chain was profiled in a study of follicular helper T cells after annual influenza vaccination (dated by TCRdb to between 2016 and 2019). About the study as a whole: After each seasonal influenza vaccination, blood samples were collected on days 0, 7 and 28. The 2013-2014 samples were cryopreserved, while the 2015 samples were processed right after collection. One week after vaccination, a second recruited cohort of approximately twelve subjects (Table S1) displayed a similar ICOS+CD38+ cTfh response. Multi-year samples were obtained from about 6 subjects, with two vaccination seasons covered for four subjects and three seasons covered for two subjects. To study recall of cTfh clones, some subjects were followed across successive annual vaccinations spanning the 2013-2014, 2014-2015 and 2015-2016 seasons. What the authors observed across the whole study: Day 7 ICOS+CD38+ clones were most often found later in ICOS-CD38- cTfh, suggesting that subset may serve as a memory reservoir. ICOS+CD38+ cTfh clonality correlated with the frequency of that population, and its change correlated with the change in circulating plasmablast frequency. A recurrent oligoclonal ICOS+CD38+ cTfh response containing tetramer and AIM influenza-specific clonotypes was recalled by successive annual vaccinations. Because only roughly 10-20% of the analyzed cells gave productive TCRB sequences, there was no way to sample rare clonotypes.

Details on this clone: Its antigen is still unknown. No base-level quality is on record; no much larger clone is a single base apart.

The label giving this sample's time point can be read as: 2014-2015 season, pre-vaccination. Seasonal inactivated influenza vaccine (Fluvarix) was administered to adults, and sorted blood CD4 subsets were tracked by TCRB sequencing before and after vaccination. To be eligible, subjects had to be community-dwelling and could not have received an influenza vaccine during the previous 6 months. Reasons for exclusion included contraindications to influenza vaccine, substance abuse, HIV/AIDS, active malignancy, immunomodulatory medication, and active illness such as respiratory infection. At each time point, somewhere between about 40 and 110 mL of blood was taken. Circulating Tfh were defined as non-naive CD4+CXCR5+PD-1+ cells, and these cells were sorted into ICOS+CD38+ and ICOS-CD38- fractions. Either Ficoll-Paque PLUS or SepMate separation was used to isolate PBMC. Before DNA was extracted, the cell subsets were sorted from PBMC using a BD FACS Aria.

Receptor amplification or capture employed the immunoSEQ multiplex PCR assay. Adaptive Biotechnologies handled the TCRB amplification, library preparation, sequencing and preliminary bioinformatics at Survey level resolution. For TCRB sequencing, genomic DNA from sorted cTfh populations was amplified by multiplex PCR. Per the authors' processing: Clonality was calculated in R as 1 minus normalized Shannon entropy, and the Gini index was calculated with the R package ineq. The overlap score was defined as the summed counts of shared sequences divided by the total counts of all sequences in both compared samples. The significance of shared clonotypes was tested with Fisher's exact test, assuming a theoretical repertoire of 10^7 TCRB sequences. Drawn from immuneACCESS, this table holds only the in-frame rearrangements with V and J called that TCRdb kept. Clones are partly lost; checked studies trace under half to an unresolved V gene and leave the rest unexplained. V and J calls plus clone size are reproduced from that table; the DNA served to infer D and trimming. The sample table contains roughly 10,000 clones; only one count was recorded for 80% of them. The leading ten clones occupy 3% to 3.5% of the sample.

The germline V gene (reference sequence) yields MNHEY for CDR1 and SMNVEV for CDR2. Spanning cysteine to phenylalanine, the CDR3 consists of 14 amino acids. Solely the CDR3 DNA is kept, with 42 bases framed from the first base. Trimming costs V 5 bases and J 8 bases, and their ends lie 18 bases apart. The sample here was CXCR5+ CD38- circulating T follicular helper cells from blood, taken on the day of influenza vaccination. The cell subset or site tag for this specimen amounts to: circulating Tfh, non-naive CD4+CXCR5+PD-1+ (ICOS+CD38+ or ICOS-CD38-). This chain is built from TRBV27 and TRBJ1-2; too little of a D gene remains to name it. The clonotype was recovered from an adult who received the influenza vaccine. DNA sequence: TGTGCCAGCAGTGCCCGGGTGGTGGCTGGCGGCTACACCTTC. This codes for CASSARVVAGGYTF.